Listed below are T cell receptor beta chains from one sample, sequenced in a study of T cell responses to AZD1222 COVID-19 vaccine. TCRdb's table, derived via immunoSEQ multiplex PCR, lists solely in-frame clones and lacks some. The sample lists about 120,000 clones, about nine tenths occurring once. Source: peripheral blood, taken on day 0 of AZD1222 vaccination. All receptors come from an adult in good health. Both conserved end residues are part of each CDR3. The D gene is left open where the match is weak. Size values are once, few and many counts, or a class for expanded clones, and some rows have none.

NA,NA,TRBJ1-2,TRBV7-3,CASSASGAGGYTF,TGTGCCAGCAGCGCCAGCGGGGCGGGGGGCTACACCTTC
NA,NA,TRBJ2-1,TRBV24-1,CATSIGDGEQFF,TGTGCCACCAGTATAGGGGACGGTGAGCAGTTCTTC
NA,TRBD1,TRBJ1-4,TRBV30,CAWRGIGQGDEKLFF,TGTGCCTGGAGAGGGATCGGACAGGGAGATGAAAAACTGTTTTTT
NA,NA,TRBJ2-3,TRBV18,CASSYRAATSTDTQYF,TGTGCCAGCTCCTATAGAGCGGCCACTAGCACAGATACGCAGTATTTT
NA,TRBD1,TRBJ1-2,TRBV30,CAWRGTGVGGYTF,TGTGCCTGGAGGGGGACAGGGGTCGGCGGCTACACCTTC
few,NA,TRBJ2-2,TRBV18,CASSPIGPTPSTGELFF,TGTGCCAGCTCACCAATCGGGCCGACACCTTCCACCGGGGAGCTGTTTTTT
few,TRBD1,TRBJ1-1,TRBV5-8,CASSLRQQGAEAFF,TGTGCCAGCAGCTTGCGGCAACAGGGGGCTGAAGCTTTCTTT
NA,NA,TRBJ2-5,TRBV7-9,CASSLDPGETQYF,TGTGCCAGCAGCTTAGATCCCGGGGAGACCCAGTACTTC
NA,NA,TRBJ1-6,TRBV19,CASTPRLVYNSPLHF,TGTGCCAGTACCCCACGACTAGTCTATAATTCACCCCTCCACTTT
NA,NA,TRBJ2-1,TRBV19,CASSARDVYNEQFF,TGTGCCAGTAGTGCCCGGGACGTCTACAATGAGCAGTTCTTC
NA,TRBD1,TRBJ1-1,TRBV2,CASSSTGTANTEAFF,TGTGCCAGCAGTTCAACCGGGACAGCGAACACTGAAGCTTTCTTT
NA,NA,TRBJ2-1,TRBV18,CASSPLQGIGNNEQFF,TGTGCCAGCTCACCACTTCAGGGAATAGGCAACAATGAGCAGTTCTTC
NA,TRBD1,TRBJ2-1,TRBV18,CASSPQIQGANNEQFF,TGTGCCAGCTCACCACAAATACAGGGGGCGAACAATGAGCAGTTCTTC
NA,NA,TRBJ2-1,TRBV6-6,CASSYSDTGGNEQFF,TGTGCCAGCAGTTACTCGGACACCGGGGGCAATGAGCAGTTCTTC
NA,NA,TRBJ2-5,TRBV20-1,CSAGLGETQYF,TGCAGTGCCGGGCTAGGGGAGACCCAGTACTTC